Sequencing of this TCR beta chain was carried out in a study of shared clonotypes between healthy human individuals. Overall study findings and caveats: The four-donor shared clonotypes exceeded non-shared clonotypes in generation probability, with non-shared ones scoring lower.

Note on this clone: Its antigen is currently unknown.

TCRdb keeps only in-frame clones here, not all; method: immunoSEQ multiplex PCR. The sample contains approximately 530,000 clones, about 96% of which appear only once. V trimming: 6 bases; J trimming: 3 bases; junction bases outside the gene matches: 6. This CDR3 spans 14 amino acids. The germline V gene encodes CDR1 MDHEN and CDR2 SYDVKM. This chain uses TRBV28 with TRBJ1-1; 8 bases agree with TRBD1. The sample comprised naive CD4+ T cells sorted from blood. Subset in this sample: CD45RA+ positively selected. The sequence came from a woman under 40 in good health. CDR3 in amino acids: CASRHGQGDTEAFF. The CDR3 nucleotides read TGTGCCAGCAGACACGGACAGGGTGACACTGAAGCTTTCTTT.